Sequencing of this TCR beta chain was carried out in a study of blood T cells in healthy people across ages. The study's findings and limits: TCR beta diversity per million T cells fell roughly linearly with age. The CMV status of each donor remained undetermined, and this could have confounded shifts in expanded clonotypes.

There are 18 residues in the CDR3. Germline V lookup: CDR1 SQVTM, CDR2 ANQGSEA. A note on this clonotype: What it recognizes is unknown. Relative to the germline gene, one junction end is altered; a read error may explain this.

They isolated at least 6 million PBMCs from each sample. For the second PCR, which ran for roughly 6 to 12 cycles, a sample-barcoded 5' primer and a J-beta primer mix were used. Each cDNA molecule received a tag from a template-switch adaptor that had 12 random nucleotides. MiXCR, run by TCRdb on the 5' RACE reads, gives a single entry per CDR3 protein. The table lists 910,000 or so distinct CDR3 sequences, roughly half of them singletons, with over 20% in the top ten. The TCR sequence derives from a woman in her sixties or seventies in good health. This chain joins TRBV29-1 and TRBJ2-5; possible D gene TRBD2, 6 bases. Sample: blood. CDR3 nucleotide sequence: TGCAGCGCTGAAGAGTACGGTAAACCGTTCTGGCGGGGTGAGACCCAGTACTTC. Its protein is CSAEEYGKPFWRGETQYF. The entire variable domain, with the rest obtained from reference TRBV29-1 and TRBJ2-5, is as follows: SAVISQKPSRDICQRGTSLTIQCQVDSQVTMMFWYRQQPGQSLTLIATANQGSEATYESGFVIDKFPISRPNLTFSTLTVSNMSPEDSSIYLCSAEEYGKPFWRGETQYFGPGTRLLVL.